Listed below are T cell receptor beta chains from one sample, sequenced in a study of circulating and synovial CD4+ cells in juvenile arthritis. The assay was immunoSEQ multiplex PCR, and TCRdb's table has in-frame clones only and misses some. The table has about 32,000 clones, 90% to 95% seen once. The sequencing sample was made of CD4+ T cells from blood. The receptors here all came from a human donor with juvenile idiopathic arthritis. Each CDR3 is given without its conserved first and last residue.

CDR3 protein: ASSVGLGANQPQH
V gene: TRBV9
J gene: TRBJ1-5

CDR3 protein: ASSPDRVDSNQPQH
V gene: TRBV2
J gene: TRBJ1-5

CDR3 protein: ASSPAGLGANVLT
V gene: TRBV7-3
J gene: TRBJ2-6

CDR3 protein: ASRRRGTGINEQF
V gene: TRBV2
J gene: TRBJ2-1

CDR3 protein: ASSPTTNRESTEAF
V gene: TRBV18
J gene: TRBJ1-1

CDR3 protein: ASSEQGLMNTEAF
V gene: TRBV2
J gene: TRBJ1-1

CDR3 protein: ASSYSSTGGIYEQY
V gene: TRBV6-5
J gene: TRBJ2-7

CDR3 protein: ASSVENRDDEQF
V gene: TRBV9
J gene: TRBJ2-1

CDR3 protein: ASSKGTGTVLCSGNTIY
V gene: TRBV21-1
J gene: TRBJ1-3

CDR3 protein: ARRPGGVGDGNQPQH
V gene: TRBV7-5
J gene: TRBJ1-5

CDR3 protein: ASSQLAGSYNEQF
V gene: TRBV5-1
J gene: TRBJ2-1

CDR3 protein: ASKKTHSGRETDTQY
V gene: TRBV10-2
J gene: TRBJ2-3

CDR3 protein: ASSYTGRYYEQY
V gene: TRBV11-3
J gene: TRBJ2-7

CDR3 protein: ASSFSGGAQETQY
V gene: TRBV7-9
J gene: TRBJ2-5